Sequencing of this T cell receptor beta chain was carried out in a study of blood T cell repertoires in COVID-19. As for the study in general: Samples came from the United States, Italy and Spain, spanning acute and convalescent COVID-19.

Trimming removed 1 base at V and 5 bases at J, with 13 bases between. CDR1 is SGHNT, CDR2 YYREEE, per germline (reference sequence). The CDR3 length is 14 residues. Original processing notes: Amplification with reference gene primers provided the estimates of nucleated cell counts. The protocol was immunoSEQ multiplex PCR, while the TCRdb copy is restricted to in-frame clones and leaves out a portion. V and J calls plus clone size are reproduced from that table; the DNA served to infer D and trimming. This table holds 55,000 to 80,000 clones, around 85% found once. Sequenced input: peripheral blood. The TCR originated in a human donor in a cohort sampled during active COVID-19. This chain links TRBV5-4 with TRBJ2-7; the D gene is possibly TRBD2 (5 bases). The CDR3 DNA reads as TGTGCCAGCAGCTTGTCTACGGGGTATCACGAGCAGTACTTC. Protein product: CASSLSTGYHEQYF.